This T cell receptor (beta chain) was recovered during a study of OX40 agonist ivuxolimab in advanced cancers. About the research overall: Among those enrolled, mean age was 60 years (range about 23 to 80) and 75% to 85% were male.

Produced via immunoSEQ multiplex PCR; TCRdb's table is partial and in-frame only. The sample shows around 60,000 clones, roughly 90% of them seen only once. Points on this clone: Its antigen is as yet unknown.

Looked up from germline, CDR1 is GTSNPN and CDR2 is SVGIG (reference sequence). Trimming pared 3 bases from V and 4 bases from J, leaving 13 bases between. The CDR3 runs to 14 residues. Study-wide results and limits: Which antigen the expanded peripheral T cells recognized is unknown. Dosing at 0.1 to 3.0 mg/kg was accompanied by clonal expansion of CD4+ and CD8+ blood T cells by week 6.

The sequenced sample was CD4+ or CD8+ T cells sorted from blood, obtained in a trial of the OX40 agonist ivuxolimab. The sequence was obtained from an adult with an advanced solid tumor such as melanoma, head and neck, liver or kidney cancer. V gene TRBV30 combines with J gene TRBJ1-3; D ambiguous. The CDR3 here is CAWSDEASGNTIYF. CDR3 bases: TGTGCCTGGAGCGACGAGGCCTCCGGAAACACCATATATTTT. Full variable domain (missing parts from reference TRBV30 and TRBJ1-3): SQTIHQWPATLVQPVGSPLSLECTVEGTSNPNLYWYRQAAGRGLQLLFYSVGIGQISSEVPQNLSASRPQDRQFILSSKKLLLSDSGFYLCAWSDEASGNTIYFGEGSWLTVV.